This entry lists 27 T cell receptor beta chains sequenced from one sample in a study of Graves' ophthalmopathy and Graves' hyperthyroidism. The authors amplified TCR beta CDR3 regions from RNA transcripts. The first round was an RT-PCR with HTBI primers, and the second round was a multiplex PCR. One entry per CDR3 protein, called by TCRdb with MiXCR from the multiplex PCR reads. The profile shows 740,000 or so distinct CDR3 sequences, 40% of them singletons. Sequenced input: peripheral blood. The receptors shown here come from an adult man with Graves' ophthalmopathy.

The chain joins TRBV4-3 to TRBJ1-4; the D gene is possibly TRBD1 (5 bases). CDR1 and CDR2 (germline): LGHNA, YSLEER. The CDR3 has 15 amino acids. Trimming removed 1 base at V and 7 bases at J, with 13 bases between. In nucleotides, the CDR3 is TGCGCCAGCAGCCAAGTAGGCCAGGGCCTTGAAAAACTGTTTTTT. It encodes CASSQVGQGLEKLFF.

The V call is TRBV29-1, the J call TRBJ1-2; the match to TRBD1 covers 10 bases. The V segment lost 4 bases and the J segment 0 bases; nucleotides outside the gene matches: 5. CDR1 SQVTM and CDR2 ANQGSEA come from the germline V gene. The CDR3 runs to 15 residues. CDR3 sequence: CSVGTGGEANYGYTF. The CDR3 DNA is TGCAGCGTTGGGACAGGGGGTGAAGCTAACTATGGCTACACCTTC.

In this sample, this clonotype turned up once. V is TRBV20-1 and J is TRBJ2-2; TRBD1 matches at 8 bases. Germline V gene lookup returns CDR1 DFQATT and CDR2 SNEGSKA (reference sequence). Trimming cost V 6 bases and J 4 bases; bases outside gene matches: 7. This CDR3 has 14 amino acids. CDR3 coding DNA: TGCAGTGCGACGATACAGGGGGGCACCGGGGAGCTGTTTTTT. Amino acid sequence: CSATIQGGTGELFF.

The sample holds a few counts of this clonotype. V is TRBV9 and J is TRBJ1-1, with D tentatively TRBD1 (6 bases). The germline gives CDR1 SGDLS, CDR2 YYNGEE. CDR3 length: 14 residues. Trimming removed 5 bases at V and 4 bases at J, with 15 bases between. The chain's CDR3 is CASRTGSKGTEAFF. The CDR3 region has the DNA TGTGCCAGCAGAACAGGGTCTAAGGGCACTGAAGCTTTCTTT.

The sample holds many counts of this clonotype. The V and J genes are TRBV7-2 and TRBJ2-7; D remains ambiguous. The CDR3 runs to 14 residues. CDR1 SGHTA and CDR2 FQGNSA come from the germline V gene. Trimming took off 3 bases at V and 0 bases at J, with 9 bases between the two ends. The CDR3 DNA reads as TGTGCCAGCAGCTTTAGTTCCAGCTCCTACGAGCAGTACTTC. Residues: CASSFSSSSYEQYF.

As for this clonotype: The DNA is omitted, as the CDR3 cannot be located on it reliably, and the CDR3 follows TCRdb's listing. The chain combines TRBV25-1 with TRBJ2-2; the table names TRBD1, a call not compared with the DNA. Germline values: CDR1 MGHDK, CDR2 SYGVNS. A total of 17 residues make up the CDR3, ends included. The CDR3 loop is CACSARALNRDGGELLF.

This clonotype occurred a few times. V usage is TRBV6-6 and J usage is TRBJ1-1; no definite D call. V gave up 2 bases and J gave up 6 bases, with 13 bases separating them. CDR3 length: 14 amino acids. The germline V gene has CDR1 MNHNY and CDR2 SVGAGI (reference sequence). The CDR3 is CASSYGEFSSEAFF. As DNA, the CDR3 is TGTGCCAGCAGTTACGGTGAATTCAGCTCTGAAGCTTTCTTT.

The chain combines TRBV10-3 with TRBJ2-5; D may be TRBD1 (5 bases). CDR1 and CDR2 (germline): ENHRY, SYGVKD. CDR3 length: 13 residues. V gave up 2 bases and J gave up 7 bases, with 11 bases separating them. The CDR3 loop is CAISEGAWGTQYF. The DNA of the CDR3 is TGTGCCATCAGTGAGGGGGCATGGGGGACCCAGTACTTC.

This clonotype was seen repeatedly, ten times or more. The genes are TRBV12-3 or TRBV12-4 and TRBJ1-2; 7 bases line up with TRBD1. The CDR3 has 13 residues. Trimming took 3 bases from V and 9 from J; bases not matched to a gene: 7. The CDR3 DNA reads as TGTGCCAGCAGTTTTGGCGCAGGGGGACGCTACACCTTC. Its protein product is CASSFGAGGRYTF.

This chain uses TRBV20-1 with TRBJ1-6; 8 bases line up with TRBD1. Germline CDR1 and CDR2: DFQATT and SNEGSKA (reference sequence). J gave up 5 bases and V 3 bases, and 6 bases lay outside the gene matches. The CDR3 extends over 15 amino acids. CDR3 amino acids: CSARVGTGNNSPLHF. The CDR3 DNA follows: TGCAGTGCTAGGGTCGGGACAGGCAATAATTCACCCCTCCACTTT.

The chain carries TRBV7-9 and TRBJ2-5; D may be TRBD1 or TRBD2 (5 bases each). The length of the CDR3 is 13 residues. Trimming stripped 4 bases from V and 7 bases from J, with 13 bases between. Germline-derived CDR1 and CDR2 are SEHNR and FQNEAQ (reference sequence). The chain's CDR3 is CASSWDGKGTQYF. As DNA, the CDR3 is TGTGCCAGCAGCTGGGACGGAAAGGGGACCCAGTACTTC.

The chain carries TRBV12-3 or TRBV12-4 and TRBJ2-7, with D perhaps matching TRBD1 (6 bases). The CDR3 covers 14 residues. V was shortened by 2 bases and J by 1 base, with 9 bases between the two germline ends. CDR3 region: CASSLYDRSYEQYF. In DNA form, the CDR3 reads TGTGCCAGCAGTTTATACGACAGGTCCTACGAGCAGTACTTC.

This clonotype was observed many times. V gene TRBV19 combines with J gene TRBJ2-2; possibly TRBD1 for D (5 bases). CDR3 length equals 15 residues. CDR1 and CDR2 from the germline V gene are LNHDA and SQIVND (reference sequence). Trimming stripped 7 bases from V and 5 bases from J, with 17 bases between. DNA for the CDR3: TGTGCCAGTATTGGAAGGGGCAGGGTGACCGGGGAGCTGTTTTTT. This sequence encodes CASIGRGRVTGELFF.

The rearrangement joins TRBV20-1 to TRBJ2-2; possibly TRBD1 for D (5 bases). Germline CDR1 DFQATT, CDR2 SNEGSKA (reference sequence). CDR3 length equals 14 residues. V lost 6 bases to trimming and J lost 5 bases, with 16 bases between them. The CDR3 coding sequence is TGCAGTGCAGCAGGCCCAAGGGGAACCGGGGAGCTGTTTTTT. It translates to CSAAGPRGTGELFF.

The rearrangement links TRBV20-1 to TRBJ2-5; 9 positions agree with TRBD2. This CDR3 contains 15 residues. V trimming: 4 bases; J trimming: 0 bases; junction bases outside the gene matches: 6. The germline V gene has CDR1 DFQATT and CDR2 SNEGSKA (reference sequence). The CDR3 here is CSAISSGGHQETQYF. The CDR3 DNA is TGCAGTGCTATCTCAAGCGGGGGGCACCAAGAGACCCAGTACTTC.

The rearrangement uses TRBV4-2 and TRBJ1-5, with D hard to call. This CDR3 is 16 amino acids long. The V gene lost 0 bases and the J gene lost 6 bases, with 15 bases spanning the gap. Germline CDR1 LGHNA, CDR2 YNFKEQ. CDR3 coding DNA: TGTGCCAGCAGCCAAGATTTCTCTACCTCCCCTCAGCCCCAGCATTTT. It is translated as CASSQDFSTSPQPQHF.

CDR3 protein: CASGLAGGDEQFF. In DNA, the CDR3 is TGTGCCAGTGGACTAGCGGGGGGCGATGAGCAGTTCTTC. The rearrangement uses TRBV19 and TRBJ2-1, with TRBD2 matching over 14 bases. V was clipped by 8 bases and J by 8 bases; unmatched bases: 2. Germline CDR1 is LNHDA and CDR2 is SQIVND (reference sequence). There are 13 residues in the CDR3. Full variable domain (rest looked up from reference TRBV19 and TRBJ2-1): DGGITQSPKYLFRKEGQNVTLSCEQNLNHDAMYWYRQDPGQGLRLIYYSQIVNDFQKGDIAEGYSVSREKKESFPLTVTSAQKNPTAFYLCASGLAGGDEQFFGPGTRLTVL.

This clonotype was observed once. CDR3 in DNA: TGTGCCAGCAGGAGGCGGGGCCAGGGCAATGAGCAGTTCTTC. It yields the protein CASRRRGQGNEQFF. The V gene is TRBV25-1, the J gene TRBJ2-5, with D possibly TRBD2 on 6 matching bases. The J call may be faulty, since TRBJ2-1 better matches the DNA end. The germline V gene has CDR1 MGHDK and CDR2 SYGVNS. This CDR3 is 14 amino acids long.

This clonotype showed up just a few times. The chain carries TRBV19 and TRBJ1-1; no definite D call. The germline CDR1 and CDR2 sequences are LNHDA and SQIVND (reference sequence). V dropped 3 bases and J dropped 1 base, with 12 bases sitting between them. The CDR3 consists of 15 residues. This CDR3 is CASSIRSIQNTEAFF. The CDR3, as DNA: TGTGCCAGTAGTATTAGGAGCATACAGAACACTGAAGCTTTCTTT.

This clonotype was observed a single time. This sequence joins TRBV25-1 and TRBJ2-2; 10 bases align to TRBD2. There are 17 residues in the CDR3. Germline loops: CDR1 MGHDK, CDR2 SYGVNS. V was clipped by 5 bases and J by 5 bases; unmatched bases: 11. CDR3 in DNA: TGTGCCAGCAGTTACCTCCTTGGACTAGCGGAAACCGGGGAGCTGTTTTTT. This codes for CASSYLLGLAETGELFF.

The CDR3 region is CASSLLGWDRGHSGANVLTF. DNA for the CDR3: TGTGCCAGCAGCTTATTGGGTTGGGACAGGGGTCACTCTGGGGCCAACGTCCTGACTTTC. This chain links TRBV7-2 with TRBJ2-6, with TRBD1 matching 10 bases. The CDR3 spans 20 residues. V was clipped by 2 bases and J by 0 bases; unmatched bases: 10. CDR1 and CDR2 from the germline V gene are SGHTA and FQGNSA.

This clonotype was counted once. This chain uses TRBV2 with TRBJ2-7, with 11 nucleotides matching TRBD2. The V segment lost 5 bases and the J segment 2 bases; nucleotides outside the gene matches: 5. The germline V gene encodes CDR1 SNHLY and CDR2 FYNNEI. This CDR3 has 15 amino acids. CDR3 amino acids: CASSMGSGGAYEQYF. The DNA of the CDR3 is TGTGCCAGCAGTATGGGTAGCGGGGGGGCCTACGAGCAGTACTTC. The full variable domain, completed using reference TRBV2 and TRBJ2-7, is EPEVTQTPSHQVTQMGQEVILRCVPISNHLYFYWYRQILGQKVEFLVSFYNNEISEKSEIFDDQFSVERPDGSNFTLKIRSTKLEDSAMYFCASSMGSGGAYEQYFGPGTRLTVT.

Notes on this clonotype: This may arise from a read error, as a much more abundant clone is one base away. Because it lacks the conserved phenylalanine or tryptophan at the end, this CDR3 is likely a read error. The chain employs TRBV15 and TRBJ1-1, with D perhaps TRBD1 (5 bases). Looked up from germline, CDR1 is LNHNV and CDR2 is YYDKDF (reference sequence). The V gene lost 0 bases and the J gene lost 10 bases, with 12 bases spanning the gap. The length of the CDR3 is 13 residues. CDR3 bases: TGTGCCACCAGCAGAGACGCCCGGACACTAGCTTTCTCT. Translated, it gives CATSRDARTLAFS.

The CDR3 bases are TGTGCCAGCACCCCCGCGGGAGGGGAGGAGACCCAGTACTTC. As protein: CASTPAGGEETQYF. V gene TRBV9 combines with J gene TRBJ2-5, with 9 positions matching TRBD2. CDR3 length: 14 amino acids. J was trimmed by 5 bases and V by 6 bases; bases with no gene match: 8. Germline V gene data show CDR1 as SGDLS and CDR2 as YYNGEE.

With regard to this clonotype: One end of the junction varies from germline; a read error may be responsible. V usage is TRBV25-1 and J usage is TRBJ2-2; D is possibly TRBD2 (5 bases). This CDR3 contains 14 residues. Germline V gene sequence: CDR1 MGHDK, CDR2 SYGVNS. As DNA, the CDR3 is TGTGCCAGCAGTTTCGGGAACGTCATCGGGGAGCTGCTTTTT. Encoded protein: CASSFGNVIGELLF.

V is TRBV19 and J is TRBJ1-2, with a possible D match to TRBD1 (6 bases). The CDR3 is made up of 13 amino acids. Trimming took 5 bases from V and 7 from J, leaving 14 bases between them. Germline V gives CDR1 LNHDA, CDR2 SQIVND (reference sequence). The CDR3 nucleotides are TGTGCCAGTAGTTCGATGGGGGCTCGTGGCTACACCTTC. Encoded protein: CASSSMGARGYTF.

Remarks on this clonotype: Mismatch with germline at one junction end may stem from a read error. The gene calls are TRBV24-1 and TRBJ1-5; 7 nucleotides align to TRBD1. This CDR3 comprises 15 residues. Germline V gene lookup returns CDR1 KGHDR and CDR2 SFDVKD. This CDR3 reads CASSYLTGNNQPQHF. CDR3 nucleotides: TGTGCCAGCAGTTATTTGACAGGGAATAATCAGCCCCAGCATTTT.